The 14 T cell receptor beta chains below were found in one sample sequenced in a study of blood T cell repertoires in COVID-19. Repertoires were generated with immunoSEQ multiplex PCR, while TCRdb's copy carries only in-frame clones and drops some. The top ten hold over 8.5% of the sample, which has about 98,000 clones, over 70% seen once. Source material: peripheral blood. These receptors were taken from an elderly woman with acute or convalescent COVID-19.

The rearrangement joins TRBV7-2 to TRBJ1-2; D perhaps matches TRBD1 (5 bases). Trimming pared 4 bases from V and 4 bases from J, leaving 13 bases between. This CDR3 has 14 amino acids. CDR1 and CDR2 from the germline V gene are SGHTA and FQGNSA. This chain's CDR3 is CASSSPGGTYGYTF. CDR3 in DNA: TGTGCCAGCAGCTCCCCGGGAGGGACCTATGGCTACACCTTC.

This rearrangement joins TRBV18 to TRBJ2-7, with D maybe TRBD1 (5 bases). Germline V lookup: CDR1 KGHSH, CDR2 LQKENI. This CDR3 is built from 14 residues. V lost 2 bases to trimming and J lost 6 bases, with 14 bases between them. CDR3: CASSPSQGFLEQYV. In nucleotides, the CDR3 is TGTGCCAGCTCACCAAGCCAGGGATTTCTCGAGCAGTACGTC.

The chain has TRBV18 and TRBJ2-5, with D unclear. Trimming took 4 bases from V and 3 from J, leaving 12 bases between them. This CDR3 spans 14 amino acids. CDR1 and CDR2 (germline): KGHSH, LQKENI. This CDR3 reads CASSLLAGEETQYF. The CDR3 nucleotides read TGTGCCAGCTCACTCCTCGCCGGAGAAGAGACCCAGTACTTC.

The CDR3 is CASRPHAAGAGNTIYF. As DNA, the CDR3 is TGTGCCAGCAGACCCCATGCGGCAGGGGCAGGAAACACCATATATTTT. The V gene is TRBV7-2, the J gene TRBJ1-3; TRBD1 might be the D (6 bases). This CDR3 is built from 16 residues. The germline V gene encodes CDR1 SGHTA and CDR2 FQGNSA. The V end was cut by 6 bases, the J end by 4 bases, with 19 bases between. Full variable domain (rest looked up from reference TRBV7-2 and TRBJ1-3): GAGVSQSPSNKVTEKGKDVELRCDPISGHTALYWYRQSLGQGLEFLIYFQGNSAPDKSGLPSDRFSAERTGGSVSTLTIQRTQQEDSAVYLCASRPHAAGAGNTIYFGEGSWLTVV.

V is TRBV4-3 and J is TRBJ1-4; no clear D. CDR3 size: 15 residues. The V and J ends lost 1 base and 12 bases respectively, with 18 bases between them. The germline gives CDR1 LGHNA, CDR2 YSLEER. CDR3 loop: CASSQGSPKGSELFF. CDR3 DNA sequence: TGCGCCAGCAGCCAAGGCTCACCAAAAGGCAGCGAACTGTTTTTT.

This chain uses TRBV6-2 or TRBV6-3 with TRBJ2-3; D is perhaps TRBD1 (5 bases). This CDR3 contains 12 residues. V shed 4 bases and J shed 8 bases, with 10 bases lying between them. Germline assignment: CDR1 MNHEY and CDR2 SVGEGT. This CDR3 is CASSFTRGTQYF. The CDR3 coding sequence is TGTGCCAGCAGTTTCACAAGGGGTACGCAGTATTTT.

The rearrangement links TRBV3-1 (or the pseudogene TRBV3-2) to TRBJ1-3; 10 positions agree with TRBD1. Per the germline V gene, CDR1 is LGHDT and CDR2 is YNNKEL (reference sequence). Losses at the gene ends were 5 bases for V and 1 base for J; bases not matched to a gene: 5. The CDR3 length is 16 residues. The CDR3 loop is CASSGRDRGSGNTIYF. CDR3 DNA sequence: TGTGCCAGCAGCGGCCGGGACAGGGGATCTGGAAACACCATATATTTT.

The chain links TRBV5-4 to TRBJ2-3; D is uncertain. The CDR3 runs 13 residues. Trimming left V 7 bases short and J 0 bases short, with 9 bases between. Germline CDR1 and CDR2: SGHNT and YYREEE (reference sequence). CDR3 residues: CASAAHSTDTQYF. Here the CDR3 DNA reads TGTGCCAGCGCGGCCCACAGCACAGATACGCAGTATTTT.

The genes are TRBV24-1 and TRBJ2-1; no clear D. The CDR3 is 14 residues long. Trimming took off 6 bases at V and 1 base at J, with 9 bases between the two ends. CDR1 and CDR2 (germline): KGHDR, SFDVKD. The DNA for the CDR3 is TGTGCCACCAGTACGGGTTCTTCCTACAATGAGCAGTTCTTC. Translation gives CATSTGSSYNEQFF.

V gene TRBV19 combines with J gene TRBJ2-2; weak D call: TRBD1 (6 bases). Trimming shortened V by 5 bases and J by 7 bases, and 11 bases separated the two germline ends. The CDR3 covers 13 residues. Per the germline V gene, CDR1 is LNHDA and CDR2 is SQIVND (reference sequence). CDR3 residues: CASSQQGYGELFF. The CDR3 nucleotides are TGTGCCAGTAGTCAACAGGGTTACGGGGAGCTGTTTTTT.

Here the CDR3 DNA reads TGTGCCAGCAGCGGGGTAACAGGGGGTATTTACAATGAGCAGTTCTTC. This gives the protein CASSGVTGGIYNEQFF. The chain couples TRBV5-4 to TRBJ2-1; 8 bases map to TRBD1. Germline CDR1 and CDR2: SGHNT and YYREEE (reference sequence). V was pared by 4 bases and J by 4 bases, with 10 bases of the junction left unmatched. The length of the CDR3 is 16 residues.

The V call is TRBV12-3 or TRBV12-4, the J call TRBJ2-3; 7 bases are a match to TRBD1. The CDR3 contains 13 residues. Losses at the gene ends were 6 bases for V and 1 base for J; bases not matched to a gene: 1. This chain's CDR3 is CASRGQGTDTQYF. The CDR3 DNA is TGTGCCAGCAGAGGACAGGGCACAGATACGCAGTATTTT.

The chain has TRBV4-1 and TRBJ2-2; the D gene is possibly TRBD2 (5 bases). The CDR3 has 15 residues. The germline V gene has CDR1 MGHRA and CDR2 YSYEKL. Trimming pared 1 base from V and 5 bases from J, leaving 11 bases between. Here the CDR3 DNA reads TGCGCCAGCAGCCAAGGAATGAGGGAAACCGGGGAGCTGTTTTTT. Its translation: CASSQGMRETGELFF.

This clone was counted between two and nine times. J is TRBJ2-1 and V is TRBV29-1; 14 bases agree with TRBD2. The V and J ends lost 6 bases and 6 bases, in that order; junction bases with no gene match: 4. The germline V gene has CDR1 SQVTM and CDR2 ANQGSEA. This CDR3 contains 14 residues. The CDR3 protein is CSVRGLAGANEQFF. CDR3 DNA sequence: TGCAGCGTGAGGGGACTAGCGGGGGCCAATGAGCAGTTCTTC.